Listed below are T cell receptor beta chains from one sample, sequenced in a study of CD8 T cells in ankylosing spondylitis. Via MiXCR, TCRdb re-called the 5' RACE reads, giving one row per CDR3 protein. The top ten clones hold about 50% of a sample with 25,000 to 35,000 distinct CDR3 sequences, roughly 33% of them seen once. The specimen sequenced was synovial fluid, either unsorted or a sorted T cell fraction (not recorded which). These receptors were collected from a male donor with ankylosing spondylitis. CDR3s include the opening cysteine and the closing phenylalanine or tryptophan. D genes are given only for firm matches. The size field is filled for only some rows; it gives once, few, many or a size class.

V gene: TRBV20-1
J gene: TRBJ1-5
D gene: NA
clone size: once
CDR3 DNA: TGCAGTGCCCTGACAGGCCAGGAGAATCAGCCCCAGCATTTT
CDR3 protein: CSALTGQENQPQHF

V gene: TRBV18
J gene: TRBJ1-1
D gene: NA
clone size: NA
CDR3 DNA: TGTGCCAGCTCACTTCTGGACCGGTCGAACACTGAAGCTTTCTTT
CDR3 protein: CASSLLDRSNTEAFF

V gene: TRBV7-2
J gene: TRBJ2-5
D gene: NA
clone size: NA
CDR3 DNA: TGTGCCAGCACCCTCTCTGGGGGGCTAGAAGAGACCCAGTACTTC
CDR3 protein: CASTLSGGLEETQYF

V gene: TRBV5-1
J gene: TRBJ2-1
D gene: NA
clone size: few
CDR3 DNA: TGCGCCAGCAGCCTATTGGGGACGAGCTCCTACAATGAGCAGTTCTTC
CDR3 protein: CASSLLGTSSYNEQFF

V gene: TRBV4-1
J gene: TRBJ1-1
D gene: NA
clone size: NA
CDR3 DNA: TGCGCCAGCAGCCAAGTAAGTGTGTCGAACACTGAAGCTTTCTTT
CDR3 protein: CASSQVSVSNTEAFF

V gene: TRBV27
J gene: TRBJ2-5
D gene: NA
clone size: NA
CDR3 DNA: TGTGCCAGCAGTTTAAGAGGGGTGATCGACCAAGAGACCCAGTACTTC
CDR3 protein: CASSLRGVIDQETQYF

V gene: TRBV6-4
J gene: TRBJ2-3
D gene: NA
clone size: NA
CDR3 DNA: TGTGCCAGCAGTGATGAGACAACAGATACGCAGTATTTT
CDR3 protein: CASSDETTDTQYF

V gene: TRBV4-2
J gene: TRBJ1-1
D gene: NA
clone size: NA
CDR3 DNA: TGTGCCAGCAGCCGGGGGCTCGGTAACACTGAAGCTTTCTTT
CDR3 protein: CASSRGLGNTEAFF

V gene: TRBV5-6
J gene: TRBJ2-5
D gene: NA
clone size: NA
CDR3 DNA: TGTGCCAGCAGCTTGGATTGGACAGTCCAAGAGACCCAGTACTTC
CDR3 protein: CASSLDWTVQETQYF

V gene: TRBV20-1
J gene: TRBJ2-1
D gene: TRBD2
clone size: NA
CDR3 DNA: TGCAGTGCTACCTCGGGACTAGCGGGACGCGAGCAGTTCTTC
CDR3 protein: CSATSGLAGREQFF

V gene: TRBV7-9
J gene: TRBJ2-7
D gene: NA
clone size: NA
CDR3 DNA: TGTGCCAGCAGCCCCCCTCAGACGCCCCGCATCCACGAGCAGTACTTC
CDR3 protein: CASSPPQTPRIHEQYF

V gene: TRBV12-3/TRBV12-4
J gene: TRBJ2-7
D gene: NA
clone size: NA
CDR3 DNA: TGTGCCAGCAGTTTCGCCCACTACGAGCAGTACTTC
CDR3 protein: CASSFAHYEQYF

V gene: TRBV11-2
J gene: TRBJ1-4
D gene: NA
clone size: NA
CDR3 DNA: TGTGCCAGCAGCTTAGTGCTGGGAAGGGAAAAACTGTTTTTT
CDR3 protein: CASSLVLGREKLFF

V gene: TRBV20-1
J gene: TRBJ2-3
D gene: TRBD1
clone size: NA
CDR3 DNA: TGCAGTGCTAGAGCCCTGGACAGGGGTGAAACAGATACGCAGTATTTT
CDR3 protein: CSARALDRGETDTQYF

V gene: TRBV9
J gene: TRBJ1-5
D gene: TRBD1
clone size: NA
CDR3 DNA: TGTGCCAGCAGCGCCGACAGGGCGGGTCAGCCCCAGCATTTT
CDR3 protein: CASSADRAGQPQHF

V gene: TRBV7-2
J gene: TRBJ1-1
D gene: NA
clone size: few
CDR3 DNA: TGTGCCAGCAGCTTTTCCGGGACGTCGAACACTGAAGCTTTCTTT
CDR3 protein: CASSFSGTSNTEAFF

V gene: TRBV30
J gene: TRBJ2-1
D gene: TRBD2
clone size: NA
CDR3 DNA: TGTGCCTGGAGTGTAAGGGGACTAGCGGGAGCAGGTGAGCAGTTCTTC
CDR3 protein: CAWSVRGLAGAGEQFF

V gene: TRBV7-6
J gene: TRBJ2-1
D gene: NA
clone size: few
CDR3 DNA: TGTGCCAGCAGCTTACTCTTTGGGGAATACGGCAATGAGCAGTTCTTC
CDR3 protein: CASSLLFGEYGNEQFF

V gene: TRBV29-1
J gene: TRBJ1-2
D gene: NA
clone size: few
CDR3 DNA: TGCAGCGTTCGGGACGGGGACTACTATGGCTACACCTTC
CDR3 protein: CSVRDGDYYGYTF

V gene: TRBV12-3/TRBV12-4
J gene: TRBJ1-1
D gene: NA
clone size: few
CDR3 DNA: TGTGCCAGCAGTTTTAGCGGGAGAACTGAAGCTTTCTTT
CDR3 protein: CASSFSGRTEAFF

V gene: TRBV7-9
J gene: TRBJ1-2
D gene: TRBD1
clone size: few
CDR3 DNA: TGTGCCAGCAGCTTCGGGTATACAGGGGGCGCGAATGGCTACACCTTC
CDR3 protein: CASSFGYTGGANGYTF

V gene: TRBV27
J gene: TRBJ2-1
D gene: TRBD2
clone size: NA
CDR3 DNA: TGTGCCAGCCACCGACTAGCGGGACCCAACAATGAGCAGTTCTTC
CDR3 protein: CASHRLAGPNNEQFF

V gene: TRBV6-2/TRBV6-3
J gene: TRBJ2-7
D gene: NA
clone size: NA
CDR3 DNA: TGTGCCAGCAGTTACTCGGGGGATCCCTACGAGCAGTACTTC
CDR3 protein: CASSYSGDPYEQYF

V gene: TRBV20-1
J gene: TRBJ2-5
D gene: NA
clone size: NA
CDR3 DNA: TGCAGTGCTAGAGATCCCACGACCGACCGGGAGACCCAGTACTTC
CDR3 protein: CSARDPTTDRETQYF

V gene: TRBV24-1
J gene: TRBJ2-1
D gene: NA
clone size: NA
CDR3 DNA: TGTGCCACCAGTGATTTTGGCGGGACACAGTTCTTC
CDR3 protein: CATSDFGGTQFF

V gene: TRBV20-1
J gene: TRBJ2-1
D gene: TRBD2
clone size: NA
CDR3 DNA: TGCAGTGCGGAGGGACTAGCGGGATACAATGAGCAGTTCTTC
CDR3 protein: CSAEGLAGYNEQFF

V gene: TRBV29-1
J gene: TRBJ1-4
D gene: NA
clone size: NA
CDR3 DNA: TGCAGCGCCCTAGGCGGAGAAAAACTGTTTTTT
CDR3 protein: CSALGGEKLFF

V gene: TRBV30
J gene: TRBJ1-1
D gene: NA
clone size: few
CDR3 DNA: TGTGCCTGGAGTGTATCCTCGGGCTCTGAAGCTTTCTTT
CDR3 protein: CAWSVSSGSEAFF

V gene: TRBV7-9
J gene: TRBJ1-4
D gene: TRBD1
clone size: few
CDR3 DNA: TGTGCCAGCAGCCCCCGGACAGGGCTCGCAACTAATGAAAAACTGTTTTTT
CDR3 protein: CASSPRTGLATNEKLFF

V gene: TRBV11-3
J gene: TRBJ2-3
D gene: NA
clone size: many
CDR3 DNA: TGTGCCAGCAGCCCATCTCCCCTGGATGGTACGCAGTATTTT
CDR3 protein: CASSPSPLDGTQYF

V gene: TRBV6-2/TRBV6-3
J gene: TRBJ2-1
D gene: NA
clone size: NA
CDR3 DNA: TGTGCCAGCACGTTCATCGGGTTTTATGAGCAGTTCTTC
CDR3 protein: CASTFIGFYEQFF

V gene: TRBV12-3/TRBV12-4
J gene: TRBJ2-1
D gene: TRBD2
clone size: once
CDR3 DNA: TGTGCCAGCAGTCTCCCCCGGGGACTAGCCGCGGGAGCCTACAATGAGCAGTTCTTC
CDR3 protein: CASSLPRGLAAGAYNEQFF

V gene: TRBV29-1
J gene: TRBJ1-1
D gene: NA
clone size: few
CDR3 DNA: TGCAGCGTTGAAAAGTCTGGCACTGAAGCTTTCTTT
CDR3 protein: CSVEKSGTEAFF

V gene: TRBV7-9
J gene: TRBJ1-5
D gene: TRBD1
clone size: NA
CDR3 DNA: TGTGCCAGCAGCTCGGGACAGGGGAGCAATCAGCCCCAGCATTTT
CDR3 protein: CASSSGQGSNQPQHF

V gene: TRBV3-1
J gene: TRBJ2-1
D gene: TRBD2
clone size: NA
CDR3 DNA: TGTGCCAGCAGCCTAATAGCGGGAGGAGCCTACAATGAGCAGTTCTTC
CDR3 protein: CASSLIAGGAYNEQFF

V gene: TRBV29-1
J gene: TRBJ2-1
D gene: TRBD2
clone size: NA
CDR3 DNA: TGCAGCGTTCGGTTACTAGCGGGAGCGGGCAATGAGCAGTTCTTC
CDR3 protein: CSVRLLAGAGNEQFF

V gene: TRBV3-1
J gene: TRBJ1-4
D gene: NA
clone size: few
CDR3 DNA: TGTGCCAGCAGCCAAGGAGCAGAGCCTATCAATGAAAAACTGTTTTTT
CDR3 protein: CASSQGAEPINEKLFF

V gene: TRBV30
J gene: TRBJ2-1
D gene: TRBD2
clone size: NA
CDR3 DNA: TGTGCCTGGAGTTTATTAGCGGGAGGGCTTTATGAGCAGTTCTTC
CDR3 protein: CAWSLLAGGLYEQFF

V gene: TRBV7-2
J gene: TRBJ2-1
D gene: TRBD2
clone size: NA
CDR3 DNA: TGTGCCAGCAGCTTAGGAGTCTGGACTAGCGGGAGTTGGGATGAGCAGTTCTTC
CDR3 protein: CASSLGVWTSGSWDEQFF

V gene: TRBV27
J gene: TRBJ2-3
D gene: TRBD2
clone size: NA
CDR3 DNA: TGTGCCAGCAGTTTAGGGGTTGGGCAGGTTGGGACTAGCGGGAACGCGAATACGCAGTATTTT
CDR3 protein: CASSLGVGQVGTSGNANTQYF

V gene: TRBV10-3
J gene: TRBJ2-3
D gene: NA
clone size: NA
CDR3 DNA: TGTGCCATCAGTGAGTTTAACAGGACTGGCACAGATACGCAGTATTTT
CDR3 protein: CAISEFNRTGTDTQYF

V gene: TRBV5-1
J gene: TRBJ2-2
D gene: NA
clone size: NA
CDR3 DNA: TGCGCCAGCAGCTCCTGGACGCCCAGCGGGGAGCTGTTTTTT
CDR3 protein: CASSSWTPSGELFF

V gene: TRBV9
J gene: TRBJ2-1
D gene: TRBD2
clone size: many
CDR3 DNA: TGTGCCAGCAGCGCCCTAGCGGGAGCGGGGAATGAGCAGTTCTTC
CDR3 protein: CASSALAGAGNEQFF

V gene: TRBV2
J gene: TRBJ2-6
D gene: NA
clone size: many
CDR3 DNA: TGTGCCAGCACTCCGGACAGCTCTGGGGCCAACGTCCTGACTTTC
CDR3 protein: CASTPDSSGANVLTF

V gene: TRBV20-1
J gene: TRBJ2-1
D gene: TRBD1
clone size: few
CDR3 DNA: TGCAGTGCGCGACAGGGGGAAATTAATACGCAGTTCTTC
CDR3 protein: CSARQGEINTQFF

V gene: TRBV27
J gene: TRBJ2-1
D gene: NA
clone size: NA
CDR3 DNA: TGTGCCAGCAGTTTATCGGTGGGACTTACGTACAATGAGCAGTTCTTC
CDR3 protein: CASSLSVGLTYNEQFF

V gene: TRBV4-2
J gene: TRBJ2-7
D gene: TRBD2
clone size: few
CDR3 DNA: TGTGCCAGCAGCCAAGACGGCGGGAGAACGTACGAGCAGTACTTC
CDR3 protein: CASSQDGGRTYEQYF

V gene: TRBV10-3
J gene: TRBJ2-1
D gene: TRBD2
clone size: NA
CDR3 DNA: TGTGCCATCAGTGATCCGGGAGGGCACAATGAGCAGTTCTTC
CDR3 protein: CAISDPGGHNEQFF

V gene: TRBV27
J gene: TRBJ2-4
D gene: TRBD1
clone size: NA
CDR3 DNA: TGTGCCAGCAGTCACGACAGGGGGGCGAACATTCAGTACTTC
CDR3 protein: CASSHDRGANIQYF

V gene: TRBV12-3/TRBV12-4
J gene: TRBJ1-1
D gene: NA
clone size: NA
CDR3 DNA: TGTGCCAGCATTCTGACAGAGAACACTGAAGCTTTCTTT
CDR3 protein: CASILTENTEAFF

V gene: TRBV10-3
J gene: TRBJ1-1
D gene: TRBD1
clone size: NA
CDR3 DNA: TGTGCCATCAGTGAGGGCAGGGGGACGAGGACTGAAGCTTTCTTT
CDR3 protein: CAISEGRGTRTEAFF

V gene: TRBV5-6
J gene: TRBJ1-1
D gene: NA
clone size: many
CDR3 DNA: TGTGCCAGCAGCTTGGTCCAGGGTCGGGCTGAAGCTTTCTTT
CDR3 protein: CASSLVQGRAEAFF

V gene: TRBV5-1
J gene: TRBJ2-7
D gene: NA
clone size: NA
CDR3 DNA: TGCGCCAGCAGCAACAGGGAACGCGAGCAGTACTTC
CDR3 protein: CASSNREREQYF

V gene: TRBV29-1
J gene: TRBJ1-2
D gene: NA
clone size: NA
CDR3 DNA: TGCAGCGTCCGCATTAACAGGGAGAACTATGGCTACACCTTC
CDR3 protein: CSVRINRENYGYTF

V gene: TRBV21-1
J gene: TRBJ2-2
D gene: NA
clone size: few
CDR3 DNA: TGTGCCAGCAACCCCCCGAGTCCGATTACCACCGGGGAGCTGTTTTTT
CDR3 protein: CASNPPSPITTGELFF

V gene: TRBV5-1
J gene: TRBJ1-5
D gene: NA
clone size: once
CDR3 DNA: TGCGTCAGCAGCTTGGCTGGGGGTACGGATCAGCCCCAGCATTTT
CDR3 protein: CVSSLAGGTDQPQHF

V gene: TRBV24-1
J gene: TRBJ2-5
D gene: NA
clone size: NA
CDR3 DNA: TGTGCCACCAGTGACCACAGGGAATGGGAGACCCAGTACTTC
CDR3 protein: CATSDHREWETQYF